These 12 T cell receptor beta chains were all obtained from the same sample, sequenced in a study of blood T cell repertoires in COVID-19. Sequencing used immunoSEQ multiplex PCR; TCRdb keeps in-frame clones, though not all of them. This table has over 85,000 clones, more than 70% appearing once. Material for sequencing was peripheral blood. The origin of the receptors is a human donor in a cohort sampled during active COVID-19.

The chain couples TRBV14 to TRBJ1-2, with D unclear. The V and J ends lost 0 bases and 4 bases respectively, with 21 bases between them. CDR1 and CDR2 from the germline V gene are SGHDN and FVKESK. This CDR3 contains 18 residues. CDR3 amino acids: CASSQDELTRELSYGYTF. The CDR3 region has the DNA TGTGCCAGCAGCCAAGATGAACTGACCCGGGAGTTAAGCTATGGCTACACCTTC.

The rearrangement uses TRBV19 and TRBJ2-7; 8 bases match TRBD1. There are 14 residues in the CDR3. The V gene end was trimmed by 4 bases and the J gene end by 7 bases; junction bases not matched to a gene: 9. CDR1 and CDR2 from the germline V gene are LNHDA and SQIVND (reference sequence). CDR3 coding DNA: TGTGCCAGTAGTACGTCCCCAGGGGGCTTTGAGCAGTACTTC. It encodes CASSTSPGGFEQYF.

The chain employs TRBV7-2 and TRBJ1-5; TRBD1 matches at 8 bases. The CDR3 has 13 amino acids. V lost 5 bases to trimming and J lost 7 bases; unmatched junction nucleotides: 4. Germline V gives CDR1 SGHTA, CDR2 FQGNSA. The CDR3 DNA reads TGTGCCAGCAGCCAACAGGGGGGGCAGCCCCAGCATTTT. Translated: CASSQQGGQPQHF.

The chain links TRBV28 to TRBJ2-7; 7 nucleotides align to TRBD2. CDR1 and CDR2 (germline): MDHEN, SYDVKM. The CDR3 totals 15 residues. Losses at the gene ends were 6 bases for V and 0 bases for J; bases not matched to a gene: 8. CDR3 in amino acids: CASSLTSDSSYEQYF. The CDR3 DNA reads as TGTGCCAGCAGCCTAACTAGCGATAGCTCCTACGAGCAGTACTTC. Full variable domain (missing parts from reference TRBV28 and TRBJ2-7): DVKVTQSSRYLVKRTGEKVFLECVQDMDHENMFWYRQDPGLGLRLIYFSYDVKMKEKGDIPEGYSVSREKKERFSLILESASTNQTSMYLCASSLTSDSSYEQYFGPGTRLTVT.

The DNA of the CDR3 is TGTGCCAGCAGCCCGCAAGGGGGAAAACTGTTTTTT. This codes for CASSPQGGKLFF. The chain joins TRBV7-2 to TRBJ1-4, with D perhaps matching TRBD1 (6 bases). The length of the CDR3 is 12 residues. V was pared by 5 bases and J by 10 bases, with 11 bases between. Germline-derived CDR1 and CDR2 are SGHTA and FQGNSA. The variable domain in full, with the rest retrieved from reference TRBV7-2 and TRBJ1-4, is GAGVSQSPSNKVTEKGKDVELRCDPISGHTALYWYRQSLGQGLEFLIYFQGNSAPDKSGLPSDRFSAERTGGSVSTLTIQRTQQEDSAVYLCASSPQGGKLFFGSGTQLSVL.

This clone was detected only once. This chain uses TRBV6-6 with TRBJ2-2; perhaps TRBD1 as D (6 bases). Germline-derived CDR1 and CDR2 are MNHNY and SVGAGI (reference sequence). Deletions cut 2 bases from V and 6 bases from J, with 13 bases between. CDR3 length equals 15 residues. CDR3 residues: CASSYPGHNAGELFF. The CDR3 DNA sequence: TGTGCCAGCAGTTACCCGGGACATAACGCCGGGGAGCTGTTTTTT.

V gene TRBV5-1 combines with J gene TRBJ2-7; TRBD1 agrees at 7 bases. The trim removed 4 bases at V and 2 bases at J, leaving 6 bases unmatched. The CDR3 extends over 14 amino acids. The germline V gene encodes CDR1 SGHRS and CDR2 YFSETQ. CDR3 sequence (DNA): TGCGCCAGCAGCGCCCGGACAGGTGCCTACGAGCAGTACTTC. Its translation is CASSARTGAYEQYF.

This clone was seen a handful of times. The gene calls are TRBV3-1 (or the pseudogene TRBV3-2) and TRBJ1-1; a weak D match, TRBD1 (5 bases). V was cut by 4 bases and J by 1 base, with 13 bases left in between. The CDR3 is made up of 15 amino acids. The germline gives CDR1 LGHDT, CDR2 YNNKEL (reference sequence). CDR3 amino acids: CASSRGRGANTEAFF. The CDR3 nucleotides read TGTGCCAGCAGCCGCGGGAGGGGAGCGAACACTGAAGCTTTCTTT.

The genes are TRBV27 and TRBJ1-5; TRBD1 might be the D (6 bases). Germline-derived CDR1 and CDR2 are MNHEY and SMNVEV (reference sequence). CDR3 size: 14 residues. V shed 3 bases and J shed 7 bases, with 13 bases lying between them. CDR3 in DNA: TGTGCCAGCAGTTTGTCGACAGGCCTACAGCCCCAGCATTTT. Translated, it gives CASSLSTGLQPQHF.

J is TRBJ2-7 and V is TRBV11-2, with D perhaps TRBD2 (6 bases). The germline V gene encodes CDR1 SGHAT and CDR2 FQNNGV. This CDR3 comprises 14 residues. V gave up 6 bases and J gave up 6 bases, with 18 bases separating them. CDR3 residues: CASRAGLAGSEQYF. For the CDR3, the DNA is TGTGCCAGCAGGGCGGGGCTAGCAGGATCCGAGCAGTACTTC.

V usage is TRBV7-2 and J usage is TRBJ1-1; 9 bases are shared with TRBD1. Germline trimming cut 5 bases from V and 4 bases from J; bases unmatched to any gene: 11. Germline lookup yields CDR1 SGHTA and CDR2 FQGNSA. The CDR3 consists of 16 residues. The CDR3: CASSAQRGQGGTEAFF. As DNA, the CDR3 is TGTGCCAGCAGCGCCCAAAGGGGACAGGGAGGCACTGAAGCTTTCTTT.

CDR3 loop: CASSSRDSYGYTF. For the CDR3, the DNA is TGTGCCAGCAGCTCACGGGACAGCTATGGCTACACCTTC. V usage is TRBV7-3 and J usage is TRBJ1-2, with TRBD1 matching 7 bases. The CDR3 covers 13 residues. V shed 4 bases, J shed 4 bases, and the junction held 3 bases outside the gene matches. Germline V CDR1 and CDR2: SGHTA, FQGTGA.